These T cell receptor beta chains were read from a single sample in a study of identical twins. TCRdb ran MiXCR on the 5' RACE reads and lists one entry per CDR3 protein. Here the sample spans approximately 530,000 distinct CDR3 sequences, about a fifth being singletons. These data are also associated with another study on yellow fever vaccine responses in identical twins.

Sequencing was performed on CD4+ T cells sorted from blood. The receptors stem from a woman between 18 and 30 years old in good health. CDR3s include the opening cysteine and the closing phenylalanine or tryptophan. The D gene is left open where the match is weak. Clone size appears in some rows only: once, few, many, or a class for an expanded clone.

size: many
J: TRBJ2-2
length: 15
V: TRBV3-1
D: -
DNA: TGTGCCAGCAGCCAATGGGGGCAGAACACCGGGGAGCTGTTTTTT
CDR3: CASSQWGQNTGELFF

size: -
J: TRBJ2-7
length: 14
V: TRBV5-1
D: -
DNA: TGCGCCAGCAGCTTGGCAGACACCTCCTACGAGCAGTACTTC
CDR3: CASSLADTSYEQYF

size: -
J: TRBJ2-7
length: 14
V: TRBV22-1
D: -
DNA: TGTCCTGGGAGCACAAAGACAGGGGCAAACGAGCAGTACTTC
CDR3: CPGSTKTGANEQYF

size: -
J: TRBJ2-1
length: 15
V: TRBV3-1
D: TRBD1
DNA: TGTGCCAGCAGCCAAGGGACAGGGTTCTACAATGAGCAGTTCTTC
CDR3: CASSQGTGFYNEQFF

size: -
J: TRBJ2-4
length: 17
V: TRBV5-1
D: TRBD2
DNA: TGCGCCAGCAGCTTGGTCGGTTCAGTTGCGGGAGTGGACATTCAGTACTTC
CDR3: CASSLVGSVAGVDIQYF

size: -
J: TRBJ2-3
length: 16
V: TRBV5-1
D: -
DNA: TGCGCCAGCAGCCCCTTTCTAGCGACAAGCACAGATACGCAGTATTTT
CDR3: CASSPFLATSTDTQYF

size: few
J: TRBJ1-2
length: 15
V: TRBV4-1
D: -
DNA: TGCGCCAGCAGCCAAGAACAGCAGACTAACTATGGCTACACCTTC
CDR3: CASSQEQQTNYGYTF

size: few
J: TRBJ2-7
length: 11
V: TRBV12-3/TRBV12-4
D: -
DNA: TGTGCCAGCAGTGCGAGGGGCGAGCAGTACTTC
CDR3: CASSARGEQYF

size: -
J: TRBJ2-4
length: 15
V: TRBV27
D: TRBD2
DNA: TGTGCCAGCAGTAGCATATCTAGCGGCAAAAACATTCAGTACTTC
CDR3: CASSSISSGKNIQYF

size: -
J: TRBJ2-7
length: 15
V: TRBV5-1
D: -
DNA: TGCGCCAGCAGCCAAAAACAGGGACTCTCCTACGAGCAGTACTTC
CDR3: CASSQKQGLSYEQYF